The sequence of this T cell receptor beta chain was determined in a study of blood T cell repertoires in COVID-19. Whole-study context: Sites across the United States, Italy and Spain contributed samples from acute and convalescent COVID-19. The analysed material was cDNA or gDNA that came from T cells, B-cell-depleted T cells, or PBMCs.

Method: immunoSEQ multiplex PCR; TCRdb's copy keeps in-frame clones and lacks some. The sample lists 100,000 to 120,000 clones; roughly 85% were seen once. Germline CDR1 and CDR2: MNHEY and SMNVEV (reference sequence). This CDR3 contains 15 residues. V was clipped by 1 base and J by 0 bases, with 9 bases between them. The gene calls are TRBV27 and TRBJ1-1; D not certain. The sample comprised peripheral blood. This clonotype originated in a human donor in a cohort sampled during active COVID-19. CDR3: CASSLWATLNTEAFF. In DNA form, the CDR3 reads TGTGCCAGCAGTTTATGGGCCACTTTGAACACTGAAGCTTTCTTT.